The present T cell receptor (beta chain) was sequenced within a study of CD8 T cells in acute hepatitis C reinfection. In this sample, this clone turned up once. The time point is: naive CD8 control sorted from an acute-time-point sample. Donors were people who inject drugs, followed every 3 months. The protocol was immunoSEQ multiplex PCR, while the TCRdb copy is restricted to in-frame clones and leaves out a portion. The sample yields about 38,000 clones, roughly 85% seen once. This CDR3 has 16 amino acids. Germline V gives CDR1 MNHNY, CDR2 SVGAGI (reference sequence). Sequences were obtained from naive CD8+ T cells from PBMCs. The clonotype comes from a woman aged 18-30 years who spontaneously cleared hepatitis C infection. V gene TRBV6-6 combines with J gene TRBJ2-5; 10 nucleotides agree with TRBD1. TRBJ2-7 matches the DNA end more closely, so the J call is doubtful. The CDR3 DNA is TGTGCCAGCAGTCCCCGACAGGGGGCCAATGCCTACGAGCAGTACTTC. Protein: CASSPRQGANAYEQYF.